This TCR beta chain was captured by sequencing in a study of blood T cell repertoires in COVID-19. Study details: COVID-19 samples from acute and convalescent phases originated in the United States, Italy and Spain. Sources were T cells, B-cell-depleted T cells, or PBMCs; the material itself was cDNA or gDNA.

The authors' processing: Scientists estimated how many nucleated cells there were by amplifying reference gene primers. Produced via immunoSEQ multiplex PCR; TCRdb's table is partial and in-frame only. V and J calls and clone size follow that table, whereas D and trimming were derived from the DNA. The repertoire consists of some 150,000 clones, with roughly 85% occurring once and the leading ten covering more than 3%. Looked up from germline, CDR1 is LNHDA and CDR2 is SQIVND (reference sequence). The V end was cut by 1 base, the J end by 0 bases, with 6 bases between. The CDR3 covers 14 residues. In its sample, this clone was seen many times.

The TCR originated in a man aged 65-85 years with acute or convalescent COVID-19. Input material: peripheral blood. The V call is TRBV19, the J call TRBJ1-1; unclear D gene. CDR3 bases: TGTGCCAGTAGTATAGTACACCTGAACACTGAAGCTTTCTTT. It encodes CASSIVHLNTEAFF.